These 18 T cell receptor beta chains were all obtained from the same sample, sequenced in a study of cytomegalovirus exposure and HLA in healthy donors. Primers: 60 Vbeta forward and 13 Jbeta reverse. Sequencing was performed with immunoSEQ multiplex PCR; in TCRdb, only in-frame clones are kept and a portion is missing. The data show about 120,000 clones, approximately 8% seen once. The sample taken for sequencing was PBMCs. The origin of the receptors is a middle-aged woman in good health and CMV-seropositive.

J is TRBJ1-1 and V is TRBV5-1; tentatively, D is TRBD1 (6 bases). The germline V gene encodes CDR1 SGHRS and CDR2 YFSETQ. This CDR3 spans 16 amino acids. Trimming took 3 bases from V and 0 from J, leaving 15 bases between them. The CDR3 bases are TGCGCCAGCAGCTCGGAAACAGGGCTGATGAACACTGAAGCTTTCTTT. Residues: CASSSETGLMNTEAFF.

The chain combines TRBV15 with TRBJ2-7, with TRBD1 identical over 9 bases. CDR3 length equals 17 residues. Germline V gene data show CDR1 as LNHNV and CDR2 as YYDKDF (reference sequence). Germline trimming cut 3 bases from V and 1 base from J; bases unmatched to any gene: 10. As DNA, the CDR3 is TGTGCCACCAGCAGGACCTCGGGACAGGGAACTTCCTACGAGCAGTACTTC. Its protein is CATSRTSGQGTSYEQYF.

This clone occurred a few times. The chain is built from TRBV28 and TRBJ1-4; TRBD1 aligns across 11 bases. The CDR3 is 15 amino acids. The V gene's germline CDR1 is MDHEN and CDR2 SYDVKM. J was trimmed by 8 bases and V by 4 bases; bases with no gene match: 6. CDR3 nucleotide sequence: TGTGCCAGCAGTTCCGGGACAGGGGGAATGGAAAAACTGTTTTTT. Amino acid sequence: CASSSGTGGMEKLFF.

This chain connects TRBV7-9 to TRBJ2-5; tentative D call: TRBD1 (7 bases). This CDR3 is 12 amino acids long. V dropped 11 bases and J dropped 1 base, with 11 bases sitting between them. Germline loops: CDR1 SEHNR, CDR2 FQNEAQ (reference sequence). In DNA form, the CDR3 reads TGTGCCGGGGGGACAGCCCAAGAGACCCAGTACTTC. It codes for CAGGTAQETQYF. Complete variable domain (other parts from reference TRBV7-9 and TRBJ2-5): DTGVSQNPRHKITKRGQNVTFRCDPISEHNRLYWYRQTLGQGPEFLTYFQNEAQLEKSRLLSDRFSAERPKGSFSTLEIQRTEQGDSAMYLCAGGTAQETQYFGPGTRLLVL.

The chain links TRBV7-9 to TRBJ2-3; no clear D. The CDR3 totals 11 residues. The V gene's germline CDR1 is SEHNR and CDR2 FQNEAQ (reference sequence). The V end lost 3 bases, the J end lost 7 bases, and 5 bases lay between the germline ends. This CDR3 is CASSFENTQYF. DNA for the CDR3: TGTGCCAGCAGCTTCGAGAATACGCAGTATTTT.

This rearrangement joins TRBV6-5 to TRBJ1-2; possibly TRBD1 for D (6 bases). Deletions cut 6 bases from V and 8 bases from J, with 16 bases between. The CDR3 sequence is 13 residues long. Germline V gives CDR1 MNHEY, CDR2 SVGAGI. The CDR3 loop reads CASRQGLATGYTF. CDR3 nucleotide sequence: TGTGCCAGCAGGCAGGGGTTAGCTACCGGCTACACCTTC.

The V gene is TRBV28, the J gene TRBJ2-3, with D possibly matching TRBD2 (6 bases). V was shortened by 6 bases and J by 7 bases, with 11 bases between the two germline ends. The V gene's germline CDR1 is MDHEN and CDR2 SYDVKM. The CDR3 is 12 residues long. The DNA for the CDR3 is TGTGCCAGCAGCCGGGACTTGCATACGCAGTATTTT. Amino acid sequence: CASSRDLHTQYF.

The chain links TRBV10-1 to TRBJ1-2; D is ambiguous. Germline CDR1 and CDR2: WNHNN and SYGVQD (reference sequence). Deletions cut 0 bases from V and 4 bases from J, with 6 bases between. CDR3 size: 13 residues. The CDR3 DNA reads as TGCGCCAGCAGTGAGTCCGGTCGCTATGGCTACACCTTC. This encodes CASSESGRYGYTF.

This clone was picked up a small number of times. The chain is built from TRBV4-1 and TRBJ1-4; TRBD1 might be the D (6 bases). Germline CDR1 is MGHRA and CDR2 is YSYEKL. The CDR3 totals 16 residues. Trimming shortened V by 4 bases and J by 1 base, and 13 bases separated the two germline ends. The CDR3: CASSLPRGGTNEKLFF. The CDR3 nucleotides read TGCGCCAGCAGCCTACCGAGGGGGGGAACTAATGAAAAACTGTTTTTT.

This clone was counted between two and nine times. The chain has TRBV5-1 and TRBJ2-7; D is undetermined. The ends were cut back, 0 bases at V and 1 base at J, with 5 bases in the middle. The germline CDR1 and CDR2 sequences are SGHRS and YFSETQ. There are 13 residues in the CDR3. The CDR3 sequence is CASSLVGSYEQYF. DNA for the CDR3: TGCGCCAGCAGCTTGGTCGGGTCCTACGAGCAGTACTTC. The complete variable domain, with remaining parts taken from reference TRBV5-1 and TRBJ2-7, reads KAGVTQTPRYLIKTRGQQVTLSCSPISGHRSVSWYQQTPGQGLQFLFEYFSETQRNKGNFPGRFSGRQFSNSRSEMNVSTLELGDSALYLCASSLVGSYEQYFGPGTRLTVT.

This clone was seen more than once but under ten times. CDR3 in amino acids: CASSYGQLITQYF. CDR3 sequence (DNA): TGTGCCAGCAGTTACGGTCAACTAATTACGCAGTATTTT. The chain couples TRBV6-5 to TRBJ2-3; D call uncertain. This CDR3 spans 13 amino acids. Germline V gene lookup returns CDR1 MNHEY and CDR2 SVGAGI. Trimming took 2 bases from V and 8 from J, leaving 11 bases between them.

This chain uses TRBV11-2 with TRBJ1-1; D call uncertain. The V gene lost 1 base and the J gene lost 1 base, with 13 bases spanning the gap. In germline, CDR1 is SGHAT, CDR2 FQNNGV. The CDR3 is made up of 16 amino acids. In nucleotides, the CDR3 is TGTGCCAGCAGCTTAGGCCTGCGGGGATGGAACACTGAAGCTTTCTTT. It is translated as CASSLGLRGWNTEAFF.

In DNA, the CDR3 is TGTGCCAGCTCACCAATCTCACAGGTGAACACTGAAGCTTTCTTT. Translated, it gives CASSPISQVNTEAFF. The V gene is TRBV18, the J gene TRBJ1-1, with a possible D match to TRBD1 (5 bases). The germline CDR1 and CDR2 sequences are KGHSH and LQKENI. The length of the CDR3 is 15 residues. Trimming removed 2 bases from V and 0 bases from J, with 10 bases in between. The full variable domain, in which reference TRBV18 and TRBJ1-1 provide the parts outside the CDR3, is NAGVMQNPRHLVRRRGQEARLRCSPMKGHSHVYWYRQLPEEGLKFMVYLQKENIIDESGMPKERFSAEFPKEGPSILRIQQVVRGDSAAYFCASSPISQVNTEAFFGQGTRLTVV.

A remark on this clone: The junction departs from the called germline gene at one end, perhaps through a read error. The sample has other DNA sequences that encode this CDR3 too. The chain joins TRBV7-9 to TRBJ1-1; no firm D call. Germline V gives CDR1 SEHNR, CDR2 FQNEAQ (reference sequence). This CDR3 is 15 amino acids long. The CDR3 sequence: CASSDRRAANTEAFF. Written as DNA, the CDR3 is TGTGCCAGCAGCGACCGGCGGGCGGCCAACACCGAAGCTTTCTTT.

This rearrangement joins TRBV5-1 to TRBJ2-3, with D possibly matching TRBD2 (5 bases). Germline values: CDR1 SGHRS, CDR2 YFSETQ. CDR3 size: 14 residues. Trimming took off 0 bases at V and 2 bases at J, with 7 bases between the two ends. The CDR3 DNA reads as TGCGCCAGCAGCTTGGGGGGAGCCACAGATACGCAGTATTTT. It codes for CASSLGGATDTQYF.

The rearrangement uses TRBV18 and TRBJ2-3, with TRBD2 identical over 10 bases. This CDR3 has 16 residues. Trimming took 3 bases from V and 4 from J; bases not matched to a gene: 7. Per germline, CDR1 KGHSH and CDR2 LQKENI. The CDR3 here is CASSPSSGGASDTQYF. Here the CDR3 DNA reads TGTGCCAGCTCACCGTCCAGCGGGGGGGCATCAGATACGCAGTATTTT. Full variable domain (outside the CDR3, taken from reference TRBV18 and TRBJ2-3): NAGVMQNPRHLVRRRGQEARLRCSPMKGHSHVYWYRQLPEEGLKFMVYLQKENIIDESGMPKERFSAEFPKEGPSILRIQQVVRGDSAAYFCASSPSSGGASDTQYFGPGTRLTVL.

The chain is built from TRBV5-1 and TRBJ2-7, with D possibly TRBD2 on 5 matching bases. The germline V gene has CDR1 SGHRS and CDR2 YFSETQ. The CDR3 runs to 17 residues. V lost 0 bases, J lost 7 bases, and 23 bases lay in between. The CDR3 spells CASSLGGIGTLRREQYF. The DNA for the CDR3 is TGCGCCAGCAGCTTGGGAGGGATAGGAACGCTAAGGAGAGAGCAGTACTTC.

This clone has just a few counts. The CDR3: CASSFGGTLLTF. DNA of the CDR3: TGTGCCAGCAGCTTCGGGGGGACATTACTCACCTTC. The V call is TRBV7-9, the J call TRBJ1-2, with a weak D call TRBD1 (6 bases). This CDR3 region has 12 residues. Trimming removed 3 bases from V and 13 bases from J, with 15 bases in between. Germline assignment: CDR1 SEHNR and CDR2 FQNEAQ (reference sequence).